The present entry profiles one TCR beta chain with its context. Antigen unknown. These data are taken from a study of cytomegalovirus exposure and HLA in healthy donors. Overall study: Among several hundred genotyped donors, 80% to 90% fell in the Caucasian-associated ancestry cluster.

With 3 bases clipped from V and 10 bases from J, the junction kept 6 bases outside the gene matches. Germline V CDR1 and CDR2: LNHDA, SQIVND (reference sequence). The CDR3 loop spans 13 amino acids. The study, taken as a whole, reports: The majority of TCR sequences were rare, yet some public TCRs appeared in many donors.

The primer mix had 60 Vbeta and 13 Jbeta primers. TCRdb keeps only in-frame clones here, not all; method: immunoSEQ multiplex PCR. This sample's clone table lists roughly 74,000 clones. The chain couples TRBV19 to TRBJ2-1; 7 bases line up with TRBD2. The source material was PBMCs. The receptor's source is a female donor in good health and CMV-seropositive. The CDR3 is CASSIGGSSEQFF. CDR3 DNA sequence: TGTGCCAGTAGTATCGGCGGGAGTAGCGAGCAGTTCTTC.